These T cell receptor beta chains were read from a single sample in a study of cytomegalovirus exposure and HLA in healthy donors. Data came from immunoSEQ multiplex PCR; TCRdb stores just in-frame clones and leaves some out. The sample includes around 160,000 clones, over 65% of them seen just once. Sequencing used PBMCs. The source is a middle-aged man in good health and CMV-seropositive. Each CDR3 is given with its conserved first and last residue. The order of the fields is CDR3 DNA, CDR3 protein, V gene, J gene, D gene, CDR3 length, clone size. D genes are given only for firm matches. Size values are once, few and many counts, or a class for expanded clones, and some rows have none.

TGTGCCAGCAGCGTAGGCACAGCCCAAGAGACCCAGTACTTC	CASSVGTAQETQYF	TRBV9	TRBJ2-5	-	14	few
TGTGCCAGCAGCCCGGGTGCTAGTTCCTCCATGGCGGAGACCCAGTACTTC	CASSPGASSSMAETQYF	TRBV11-3	TRBJ2-5	-	17	-
TGTGCCAGCAGCTTGGGACAGACAAGTAATGAAAAACTGTTTTTT	CASSLGQTSNEKLFF	TRBV5-6	TRBJ1-4	-	15	-
TGCGCCAGCAACCCCCAGGGTGGGGCAGATACGCAGTATTTT	CASNPQGGADTQYF	TRBV5-1	TRBJ2-3	-	14	-
TGTGCCAGCAGTCCCGATACCAACAGGGTTCGGGCGTACGAGCAGTACTTC	CASSPDTNRVRAYEQYF	TRBV27	TRBJ2-7	-	17	few
TGTGCCAGCAGCTTTAGGGGATCGGAGACCCAGTACTTC	CASSFRGSETQYF	TRBV7-3	TRBJ2-5	-	13	-
TGTGCCAGCAGATTACAGGGAACAGATACGCAGTATTTT	CASRLQGTDTQYF	TRBV28	TRBJ2-3	-	13	-
TGCGCCAGCAGTCGGGACAGGGATTGTAACGAGCAGTACTTC	CASSRDRDCNEQYF	TRBV23-1	TRBJ2-7	TRBD1	14	-
TGTGCCAGCAGTTACTCGACGGGGTATAACGAAAAACTGTTTTTT	CASSYSTGYNEKLFF	TRBV6-5	TRBJ1-4	-	15	-
TGCGCCAGCAGCTTATTTGCCGGTACCGGGGAGCTGTTTTTT	CASSLFAGTGELFF	TRBV7-9	TRBJ2-2	-	14	-
TGCGCCAGCAGCCAGCCGGGACAGGGGGTAGCGGGCGGCAAAAAACTGTTTTTT	CASSQPGQGVAGGKKLFF	TRBV4-1	TRBJ1-4	TRBD1	18	-
TGTGCCAGCAGTGGGTCCGGGGGGAGATCCTACGAGCAGTACTTC	CASSGSGGRSYEQYF	TRBV6-1	TRBJ2-7	TRBD2	15	few
TGTGCCAGCTCACCAGGGCCAGCCGGGAACACTGAAGCTTTCTTT	CASSPGPAGNTEAFF	TRBV18	TRBJ1-1	-	15	-
TGTGCCAGCAGCTTAGAGGGCAGGGAGGGCTATGGCTACACCTTC	CASSLEGREGYGYTF	TRBV11-2	TRBJ1-2	-	15	few
TGTGCCAGCAGTTACTCGAGGGACATCGCTGGAAACACCATATATTTT	CASSYSRDIAGNTIYF	TRBV6-6	TRBJ1-3	-	16	-
TGTGCCAGCAGTCTACAGATAAACACTGAAGCTTTCTTT	CASSLQINTEAFF	TRBV6-5	TRBJ1-1	-	13	once
TGTGCCAGCACCGAGGACAGGGACGGCTACACCTTC	CASTEDRDGYTF	TRBV7-9	TRBJ1-2	TRBD1	12	-
TGTGCCAGCAGCTTGAGTGGAAGGGGCGCCGGGGAAGCTTTCTTT	CASSLSGRGAGEAFF	TRBV5-5	TRBJ1-1	-	15	-
TGTGCCAGCAGTTTGGAAACGCCGGGACAAGGCCTTTCACCCCTCCACTTT	CASSLETPGQGLSPLHF	TRBV27	TRBJ1-6	-	17	few
TGTGCCAGCTCGTCCACCGTGATGGGGACAGATAGCAATCAGCCCCAGCATTTT	CASSSTVMGTDSNQPQHF	TRBV18	TRBJ1-5	TRBD1	18	-
TGTGCCAGCAGCTCCACGGGGACAGTATCCTACGAGCAGTACTTC	CASSSTGTVSYEQYF	TRBV27	TRBJ2-7	TRBD1	15	-
TGTGCCAGCAGCGCGGGGGGAGGGACTAGCGGGACCTCCTACGAGCAGTACTTC	CASSAGGGTSGTSYEQYF	TRBV9	TRBJ2-7	TRBD2	18	-
TGCGCCAGCAGCCAGGCACAGGGCTCCTCTGGAAACACCATATATTTT	CASSQAQGSSGNTIYF	TRBV4-3	TRBJ1-3	-	16	-
TGTGCCAGCAGCTTAGGGGGACTAGCGGGAGTAACCTACAATGAGCAGTTCTTC	CASSLGGLAGVTYNEQFF	TRBV7-8	TRBJ2-1	TRBD2	18	few
TGTGCCAGCAGCCGGGGACTAGCGGGCCAAGAGACCCAGTACTTC	CASSRGLAGQETQYF	TRBV6-5	TRBJ2-5	TRBD2	15	-
TGTGCCAGCAGCCCGCCCCGTTATCCCGGGGAGACCCAGTACTTC	CASSPPRYPGETQYF	TRBV28	TRBJ2-5	-	15	few
TGTGCCAGTAGTATTACAGGGTCCTCTTACGAGCAGTACTTC	CASSITGSSYEQYF	TRBV19	TRBJ2-7	-	14	-
TGTGCCATCAGTGAGGGACATAAGAACACTGAAGCTTTCTTT	CAISEGHKNTEAFF	TRBV10-3	TRBJ1-1	-	14	-
TGTGCCAGTAGTATTAGTGTTGGGCAGGGGGCGTACAATGAGCAGTTCTTC	CASSISVGQGAYNEQFF	TRBV19	TRBJ2-1	TRBD1	17	-
TGTGCCTGGAGAGCGGGAGTATGGGGTGAGCAGTACTTC	CAWRAGVWGEQYF	TRBV30	TRBJ2-5	TRBD2	13	-
TGTGCCAGCAGCTTTGAGACACCCTATGGCTACACCTTC	CASSFETPYGYTF	TRBV28	TRBJ1-2	-	13	-
TGTGCCAGTAGTATGGCTAGCGCCTGGGACGAGCAGTACTTC	CASSMASAWDEQYF	TRBV19	TRBJ2-7	-	14	-
TGCGCCAGCAGCTTGGACGGGACAGGGCTCTACAATGAGCAGTTCTTC	CASSLDGTGLYNEQFF	TRBV5-1	TRBJ2-1	TRBD1	16	-
TGTGCCAATCGCCTACCCTCAGACAGATCCTACGAGCAGTACTTC	CANRLPSDRSYEQYF	TRBV19	TRBJ2-7	-	15	-
TGTGCCAGCAGCGAGACAGTACCTGGAAACACCATATATTTT	CASSETVPGNTIYF	TRBV9	TRBJ1-3	-	14	-
TGCAGCGTTGAGCTACCAGGGAACTATGGCTACACCTTC	CSVELPGNYGYTF	TRBV29-1	TRBJ1-2	-	13	-
TGTGCCAGCAGTTACTCCACGGGAGGTGCAGATACGCAGTATTTT	CASSYSTGGADTQYF	TRBV6-6	TRBJ2-3	TRBD2	15	few
TGTGCCAGCAGCCCCATAGCGGACCCGAGCTCCTACAATGAGCAGTTCTTC	CASSPIADPSSYNEQFF	TRBV7-3	TRBJ2-1	-	17	-
TGTGCCAGCAGTGCCGAGGCCTCCGGGAGTCTTGGGAATGAGCAGTTCTTC	CASSAEASGSLGNEQFF	TRBV6-4	TRBJ2-1	-	17	-
TGTGCCAGCAGAGCCAACAGGGATGGCTACACCTTC	CASRANRDGYTF	TRBV2	TRBJ1-2	-	12	-
TGTGCCAGCAGCTTAGCGGGGCGACAAGAGACCCAGTACTTC	CASSLAGRQETQYF	TRBV7-2	TRBJ2-5	-	14	few
TGTGCCTGGAGACGCCGGGGGGGAAACATTCAGTACTTC	CAWRRRGGNIQYF	TRBV30	TRBJ2-4	TRBD2	13	-
TGTGCCAGCAGTGGCACAGGCAGGGGGTCCGTCAATGAGCAGTTCTTC	CASSGTGRGSVNEQFF	TRBV6-1	TRBJ2-1	TRBD1	16	-
TGTGCCAGCAGCTTATTATCGGGGACACAGTTTTACGAGCAGTACTTC	CASSLLSGTQFYEQYF	TRBV7-2	TRBJ2-7	-	16	-
TGTGCCAGCAGTCGAGGACAGGGGATGGAAAACTATGGCTACACCTTC	CASSRGQGMENYGYTF	TRBV5-4	TRBJ1-2	TRBD1	16	few
TGTGCCAGCTCACCACCGGGCGGGAGTAGGTACAATGAGCAGTTCTTC	CASSPPGGSRYNEQFF	TRBV18	TRBJ2-1	TRBD2	16	-
TGTGCCTCCGGGGGGTTTCCCGGGCCCCTGGGAGAGACCCAGTACTTC	CASGGFPGPLGETQYF	TRBV9	TRBJ2-5	TRBD2	16	-
TGTGCCAGCAGCTTACAGGACTATACAGACTACGAGCAGTACTTC	CASSLQDYTDYEQYF	TRBV7-6	TRBJ2-7	-	15	-
TGTGCCAGCAGCGTAGGGGGGACTCATCAGCCCCAGCATTTT	CASSVGGTHQPQHF	TRBV9	TRBJ1-5	-	14	-
TGTGCCAGCAGTCCCTCCTCGGGGGCTGGAAACACCATATATTTT	CASSPSSGAGNTIYF	TRBV28	TRBJ1-3	-	15	-
TGTGCCAGCATCCACTCAACAGGGGGTTTGGGGGAAAAACTGTTTTTT	CASIHSTGGLGEKLFF	TRBV6-6	TRBJ1-4	TRBD1	16	-